The entry that follows covers one T cell receptor (beta chain) sequence. This entry is derived from a study of blood T cell repertoires in COVID-19. Study information: Nucleic acid was either cDNA or gDNA, and it came from T cells, B-cell-depleted T cells, or PBMCs.

Patients of the Seattle cohort, enrolled during active infection, were followed longitudinally. This CDR3 spans 17 amino acids. From germline, CDR1 is LGHDT and CDR2 YNNKEL (reference sequence). V lost 6 bases to trimming and J lost 1 base; unmatched junction nucleotides: 10. How the authors handled the data: By means of reference gene primer amplification, nucleated cell counts were estimated. TCRdb's table, derived via immunoSEQ multiplex PCR, lists solely in-frame clones and lacks some. V, J and clone size reflect that table, while D and trimming were determined from the DNA. In the table there are approximately 250,000 clones, 80% to 95% of which are singletons.

The sequence came from a young man with COVID-19, enrolled during active disease. The sample taken for sequencing was peripheral blood. The gene calls are TRBV3-1 (or the pseudogene TRBV3-2) and TRBJ1-2, with 11 bases aligning to TRBD1. The CDR3 coding sequence is TGTGCCAGCAGGACCTCGGACAGGGGGCGACGTAACTATGGCTACACCTTC. Translation gives CASRTSDRGRRNYGYTF.